This T cell receptor (beta chain) was profiled in a study of cytotoxic CD8 clonotypes in ibrutinib-treated CLL. Method: immunoSEQ multiplex PCR; TCRdb's copy keeps in-frame clones and lacks some. The sample consists of around 70,000 clones, roughly nine tenths of them appearing once. CDR1 is SGDLS, CDR2 YYNGEE, per germline. CDR3 length equals 14 residues. V lost 3 bases and J 5 bases, leaving 14 bases between the germline ends. This clone occurred once. The antigen remains unidentified. Findings and limits, study-wide: Sampling time points were not equivalent between sustained-remission and progressing patients. Researchers report that baseline clonality outpaced age-matched healthy donors and tracked circulating CD8+ T-cell counts.

The sample was PBMCs, taken after 12 months of ibrutinib treatment. The sequence derives from a human donor with chronic lymphocytic leukemia. This chain uses TRBV9 with TRBJ1-1, with unresolved D. CDR3 sequence (DNA): TGTGCCAGCAGCGCGGGTCTCGCTGGGACTGAAGCTTTCTTT. Amino acids: CASSAGLAGTEAFF.